This TCR beta chain came from a study of blood T cell repertoires in COVID-19. Study in general: PBMCs, B-cell-depleted T cells, or T cells provided the cDNA or gDNA that made up the material.

Original handling: Reference gene primer amplification gave nucleated cell count estimates. TCRdb keeps only in-frame clones here, not all; method: immunoSEQ multiplex PCR. D and trimming come from the DNA, and the V and J calls and clone size come from that table. Of 300,000 to 350,000 clones listed, more than 85% are singletons. With 3 bases clipped from V and 0 bases from J, the junction kept 8 bases outside the gene matches. The CDR3 has 17 amino acids. Germline CDR1 SGHRS, CDR2 YFSETQ. The cohort comprised adults aged 18 to 89 years residing in about two dozen US areas. Each exposed participant met a COVID-19 case in the 2 weeks preceding study entry.

The chain uses TRBV5-1 and TRBJ1-1, with TRBD1 identical over 10 bases. The sequenced sample consisted of PBMCs or T cells enriched from blood (not recorded which). The source of this sequence is a woman in her 30s who had been exposed to COVID-19. This chain's CDR3 is CASSSPGQGTMNTEAFF. In DNA, the CDR3 is TGCGCCAGCAGCTCGCCGGGACAGGGGACGATGAACACTGAAGCTTTCTTT.